The clone carrying this T cell receptor (beta chain) was counted between two and nine times. The sample originates from a study of CD8+CD57+ T cells in acquired aplastic anemia. Genomic DNA, the template, was used for profiling of the TCR beta VDJ and CDR3. In TCRdb, the reads were re-called with MiXCR into one record per CDR3 protein. The sample contains 55,000 to 60,000 distinct CDR3 sequences, about 56% of which appear only once. In germline, CDR1 is SNHLY, CDR2 FYNNEI. The CDR3 consists of 15 residues. The V gene lost 4 bases and the J gene lost 0 bases, with 9 bases spanning the gap. Patients selected for sequencing had displayed CD8+CD57+ cell expansion by flow cytometry.

V usage is TRBV2 and J usage is TRBJ2-2; D tentatively reads TRBD1 or TRBD2 (5 bases each). The specimen was sorted CD4+, CD8+, or CD8+CD57+ T cells (not recorded which) from PBMCs. This clonotype was obtained from a human donor with aplastic anemia. The CDR3 spells CASSAGTANTGELFF. Here the CDR3 DNA reads TGTGCCAGCAGTGCCGGGACGGCGAACACCGGGGAGCTGTTTTTT.